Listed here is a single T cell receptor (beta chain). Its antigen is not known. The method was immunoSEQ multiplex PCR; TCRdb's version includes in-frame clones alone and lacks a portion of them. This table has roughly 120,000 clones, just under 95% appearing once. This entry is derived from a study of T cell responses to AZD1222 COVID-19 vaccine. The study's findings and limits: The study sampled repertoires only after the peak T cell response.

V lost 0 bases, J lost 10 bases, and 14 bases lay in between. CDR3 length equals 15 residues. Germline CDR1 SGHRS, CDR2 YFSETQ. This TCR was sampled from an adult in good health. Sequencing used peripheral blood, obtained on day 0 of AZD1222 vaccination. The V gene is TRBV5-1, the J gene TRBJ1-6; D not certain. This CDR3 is CASSLDPGGQSPLHF. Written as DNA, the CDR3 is TGCGCCAGCAGCTTGGATCCAGGAGGGCAATCACCCCTCCACTTT.